A single TCR beta chain is shown here with its context. Sequenced by immunoSEQ multiplex PCR; TCRdb stores in-frame clones only, minus some. The repertoire holds about 97,000 clones, with 90% to 95% as singletons. This CDR3 is built from 16 residues. J gave up 2 bases and V 2 bases, and 7 bases lay outside the gene matches. CDR1 and CDR2 from the germline V gene are KGHSH and LQKENI. The data originate from a study of control samples from healthy donors and cancer patients. The V gene is TRBV18, the J gene TRBJ1-1; TRBD1 agrees at 8 bases. This clonotype was sampled from a woman under 30 in good health. The material sequenced was blood. DNA for the CDR3: TGTGCCAGCTCACCAATTACAGGGGGGAGTAACACTGAAGCTTTCTTT. Translated: CASSPITGGSNTEAFF.